Presented here are 7 T cell receptor beta chains from one specimen sequenced in a study of OX40 agonist ivuxolimab in advanced cancers. The protocol was immunoSEQ multiplex PCR, while the TCRdb copy is restricted to in-frame clones and leaves out a portion. The table records approximately 71,000 clones, approximately 94% of them present only once. The sequences come from CD4+ or CD8+ T cells sorted from blood, collected in a trial of the OX40 agonist ivuxolimab. All receptors derive from an adult with an advanced solid tumor such as melanoma, head and neck, liver or kidney cancer.

V is TRBV15 and J is TRBJ1-1; 8 nucleotides line up with TRBD1. This CDR3 contains 12 residues. V was pared by 8 bases and J by 8 bases, with 7 bases of the junction left unmatched. CDR1 LNHNV and CDR2 YYDKDF come from the germline V gene (reference sequence). CDR3 residues: CATGRTGNEAFF. CDR3 in DNA: TGTGCCACCGGTCGGACAGGGAACGAAGCTTTCTTT.

This clone was found once. V usage is TRBV9 and J usage is TRBJ2-3; tentative D call: TRBD2 (6 bases). CDR3 length: 16 residues. Germline assignment: CDR1 SGDLS and CDR2 YYNGEE. The V and J ends lost 0 bases and 0 bases respectively, with 11 bases between them. The CDR3 protein is CASSVGRGESTDTQYF. The CDR3 nucleotides are TGTGCCAGCAGCGTAGGGAGGGGAGAGAGCACAGATACGCAGTATTTT. The variable domain in full, with the rest retrieved from reference TRBV9 and TRBJ2-3, is DSGVTQTPKHLITATGQRVTLRCSPRSGDLSVYWYQQSLDQGLQFLIQYYNGEERAKGNILERFSAQQFPDLHSELNLSSLELGDSALYFCASSVGRGESTDTQYFGPGTRLTVL.

This rearrangement joins TRBV4-3 to TRBJ2-7, with D unclear. Germline V CDR1 and CDR2: LGHNA, YSLEER. The length of the CDR3 is 19 residues. The germline V and J ends were trimmed by 1 base and 0 bases, with 22 bases remaining between them. This CDR3 is CASSQVLATSKHLSYEQYF. The CDR3 DNA reads TGCGCCAGCAGCCAAGTGCTGGCTACCTCTAAACACCTCTCCTACGAGCAGTACTTC.

The V and J genes are TRBV25-1 and TRBJ2-5; D gene unclear. This CDR3 has 11 residues. V was trimmed by 3 bases and J by 7 bases, leaving 6 bases between them. Germline lookup yields CDR1 MGHDK and CDR2 SYGVNS. CDR3 DNA sequence: TGTGCCAGCAGTGACCCAGGGACCCAGTACTTC. Encoded protein: CASSDPGTQYF.

The V call is TRBV5-1, the J call TRBJ1-2; a possible D gene is TRBD1 (6 bases). With 2 bases removed from V and 8 bases from J, the gap between germline ends came to 22 bases. The CDR3 is 16 amino acids. Germline CDR1 is SGHRS and CDR2 is YFSETQ. DNA of the CDR3: TGCGCCAGCAGCTTCGATGTTGAGGGGGGAAGTTTGGGCTACACCTTC. It yields the protein CASSFDVEGGSLGYTF.

The V and J genes are TRBV27 and TRBJ2-1; possible D gene TRBD1, 6 bases. From germline, CDR1 is MNHEY and CDR2 SMNVEV (reference sequence). There are 13 residues in the CDR3. Trimming stripped 5 bases from V and 9 bases from J, with 14 bases between. The CDR3 sequence is CASSIRTDAEQFF. Written as DNA, the CDR3 is TGTGCCAGCAGTATCCGGACAGATGCTGAGCAGTTCTTC.

The chain uses TRBV18 and TRBJ1-1; D perhaps matches TRBD1 (5 bases). The ends were cut back, 3 bases at V and 0 bases at J, with 20 bases in the middle. The CDR3 extends over 18 amino acids. Germline values: CDR1 KGHSH, CDR2 LQKENI. As DNA, the CDR3 is TGTGCCAGCTCACCCCTCTACGACACCGGGACTTTGAACACTGAAGCTTTCTTT. Translation gives CASSPLYDTGTLNTEAFF. Filled out from reference TRBV18 and TRBJ1-1, the complete variable domain reads NAGVMQNPRHLVRRRGQEARLRCSPMKGHSHVYWYRQLPEEGLKFMVYLQKENIIDESGMPKERFSAEFPKEGPSILRIQQVVRGDSAAYFCASSPLYDTGTLNTEAFFGQGTRLTVV.